The source of this T cell receptor beta chain is a study of blood T cell repertoires in COVID-19. Across the whole study: Donors in the United States, Italy and Spain gave samples during acute or convalescent COVID-19.

Enrollees, about 18 to 89 years old, lived in 25 or so US areas. Cohorts were determined from participant-reported clinical history. Symptom resolution, clearance, or two negative PCRs marked donors in Cohort 3 as recovered. This clone turned up a few times. Measured with immunoSEQ multiplex PCR; TCRdb has only the in-frame clones, and not every one. The sample lists about 220,000 clones, about 87% seen once, with more than 2.5% in the top ten. V was pared by 2 bases and J by 5 bases, with 11 bases of the junction left unmatched. CDR3 length: 17 residues. Germline CDR1 reads LGHNA; CDR2 reads YNFKEQ. Sequencing input: PBMCs or T cells enriched from blood (not recorded which). V gene TRBV4-2 combines with J gene TRBJ2-3; 9 nucleotides match TRBD2. The TCR sequence derives from a woman aged 25 to 39 who had recovered from COVID-19. The DNA of the CDR3 is TGTGCCAGCAGCCAAACCTTTGGCGGGGGGGCTGGAGATACGCAGTATTTT. This codes for CASSQTFGGGAGDTQYF.